This T cell receptor (beta chain) was retrieved from a study of blood T cell repertoires in COVID-19. Overall study context: Samples taken during acute and convalescent COVID-19 were collected in the United States, Italy and Spain. The analysed material was cDNA or gDNA that came from T cells, B-cell-depleted T cells, or PBMCs.

TCRdb keeps only in-frame clones here, not all; method: immunoSEQ multiplex PCR. Of around 13,000 clones listed, roughly 91% are singletons. The CDR3 loop spans 15 amino acids. J gave up 3 bases and V 3 bases, and 4 bases lay outside the gene matches. Germline values: CDR1 MNHNS, CDR2 SASEGT. This TCR derives from a human donor in a cohort sampled during active COVID-19. The sample comprised peripheral blood. The chain joins TRBV6-1 to TRBJ2-7, with TRBD2 identical over 11 bases. As DNA, the CDR3 is TGTGCCAGCAGTGAGGGGACTAGCGGATTCTACGAGCAGTACTTC. Its translation is CASSEGTSGFYEQYF.